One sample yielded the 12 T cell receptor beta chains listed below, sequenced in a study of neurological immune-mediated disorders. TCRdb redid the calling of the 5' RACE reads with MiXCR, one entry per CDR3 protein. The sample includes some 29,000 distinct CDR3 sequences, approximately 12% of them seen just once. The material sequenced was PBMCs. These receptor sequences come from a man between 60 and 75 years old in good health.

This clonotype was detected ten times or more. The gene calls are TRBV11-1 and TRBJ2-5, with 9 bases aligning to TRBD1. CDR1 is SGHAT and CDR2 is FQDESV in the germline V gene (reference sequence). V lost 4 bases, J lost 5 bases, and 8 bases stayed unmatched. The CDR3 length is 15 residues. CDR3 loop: CASSSQGAVRETQYF. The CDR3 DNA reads TGTGCCAGCAGCTCACAGGGGGCAGTGAGGGAGACCCAGTACTTC.

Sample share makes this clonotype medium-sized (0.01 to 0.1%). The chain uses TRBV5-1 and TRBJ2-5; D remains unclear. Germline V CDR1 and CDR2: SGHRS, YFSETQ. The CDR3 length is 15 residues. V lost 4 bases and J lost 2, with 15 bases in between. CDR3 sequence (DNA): TGCGCCAGCAGCCTCGGGCCTCGACTTCAAGAGACCCAGTACTTC. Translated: CASSLGPRLQETQYF.

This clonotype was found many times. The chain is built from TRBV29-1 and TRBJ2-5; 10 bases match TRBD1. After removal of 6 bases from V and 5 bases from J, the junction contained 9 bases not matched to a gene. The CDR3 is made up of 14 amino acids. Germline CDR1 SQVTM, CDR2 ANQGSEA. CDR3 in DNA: TGCAGCGTACCCGGGACAGGGGTTATGGAGACCCAGTACTTC. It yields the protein CSVPGTGVMETQYF.

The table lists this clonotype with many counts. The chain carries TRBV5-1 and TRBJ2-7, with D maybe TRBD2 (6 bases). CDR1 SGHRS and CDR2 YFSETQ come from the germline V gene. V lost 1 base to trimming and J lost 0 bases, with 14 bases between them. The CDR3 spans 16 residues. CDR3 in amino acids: CASSLLGGGYSYEQYF. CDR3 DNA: TGCGCCAGCAGCTTGTTGGGGGGAGGATACTCCTACGAGCAGTACTTC.

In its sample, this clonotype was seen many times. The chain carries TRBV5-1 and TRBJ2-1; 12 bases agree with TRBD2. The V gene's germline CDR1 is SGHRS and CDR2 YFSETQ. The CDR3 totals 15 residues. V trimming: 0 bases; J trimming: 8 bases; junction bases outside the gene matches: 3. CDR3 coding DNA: TGCGCCAGCAGCTTGGAGGCTAGCGGGGGGGATGAGCAGTTCTTC. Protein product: CASSLEASGGDEQFF.

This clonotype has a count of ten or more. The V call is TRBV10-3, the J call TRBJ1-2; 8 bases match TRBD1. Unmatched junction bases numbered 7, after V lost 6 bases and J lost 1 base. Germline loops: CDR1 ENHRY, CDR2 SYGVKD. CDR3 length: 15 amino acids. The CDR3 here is CAISGQGLSNYGYTF. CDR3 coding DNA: TGTGCCATCAGCGGACAGGGCTTAAGTAACTATGGCTACACCTTC.

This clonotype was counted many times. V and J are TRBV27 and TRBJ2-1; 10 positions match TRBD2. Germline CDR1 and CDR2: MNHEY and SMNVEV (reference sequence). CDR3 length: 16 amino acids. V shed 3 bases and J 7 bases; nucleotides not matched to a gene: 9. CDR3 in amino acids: CASSFLGAGGLNEQFF. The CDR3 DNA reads TGTGCCAGCAGTTTTCTCGGAGCGGGGGGGCTGAATGAGCAGTTCTTC.

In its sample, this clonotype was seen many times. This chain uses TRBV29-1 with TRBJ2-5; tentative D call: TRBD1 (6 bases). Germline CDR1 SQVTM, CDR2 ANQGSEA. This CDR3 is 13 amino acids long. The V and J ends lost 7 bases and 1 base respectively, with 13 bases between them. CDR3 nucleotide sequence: TGCAGCGCCTGGGACACACTCCAAGAGACCCAGTACTTC. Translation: CSAWDTLQETQYF.

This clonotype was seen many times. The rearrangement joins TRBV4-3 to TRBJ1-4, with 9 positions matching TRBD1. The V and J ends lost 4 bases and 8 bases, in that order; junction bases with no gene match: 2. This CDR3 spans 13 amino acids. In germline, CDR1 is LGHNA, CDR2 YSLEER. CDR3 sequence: CASSRDREEKLFF. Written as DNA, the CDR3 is TGCGCCAGCAGCCGGGACAGGGAAGAAAAACTGTTTTTT.

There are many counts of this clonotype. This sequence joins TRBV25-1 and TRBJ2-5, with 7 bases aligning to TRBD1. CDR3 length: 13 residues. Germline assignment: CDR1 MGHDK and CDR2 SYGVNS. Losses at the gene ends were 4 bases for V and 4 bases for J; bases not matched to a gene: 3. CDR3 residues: CASSAAGGETQYF. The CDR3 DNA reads TGTGCCAGCAGTGCCGCAGGGGGAGAGACCCAGTACTTC.

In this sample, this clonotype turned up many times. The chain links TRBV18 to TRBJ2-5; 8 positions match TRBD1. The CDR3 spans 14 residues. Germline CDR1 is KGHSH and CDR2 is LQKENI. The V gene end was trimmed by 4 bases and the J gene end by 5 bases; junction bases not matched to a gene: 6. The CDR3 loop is CASSRGQVVETQYF. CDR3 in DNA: TGTGCCAGCTCACGGGGACAGGTGGTCGAGACCCAGTACTTC. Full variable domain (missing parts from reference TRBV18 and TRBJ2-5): NAGVMQNPRHLVRRRGQEARLRCSPMKGHSHVYWYRQLPEEGLKFMVYLQKENIIDESGMPKERFSAEFPKEGPSILRIQQVVRGDSAAYFCASSRGQVVETQYFGPGTRLLVL.

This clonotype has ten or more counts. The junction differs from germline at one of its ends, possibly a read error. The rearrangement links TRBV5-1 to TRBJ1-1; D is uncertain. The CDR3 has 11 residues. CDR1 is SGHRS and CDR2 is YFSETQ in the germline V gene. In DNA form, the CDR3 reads TGCGCCAGCAGGCTGGAGGACCTGCCGACTTTC. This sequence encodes CASRLEDLPTF.